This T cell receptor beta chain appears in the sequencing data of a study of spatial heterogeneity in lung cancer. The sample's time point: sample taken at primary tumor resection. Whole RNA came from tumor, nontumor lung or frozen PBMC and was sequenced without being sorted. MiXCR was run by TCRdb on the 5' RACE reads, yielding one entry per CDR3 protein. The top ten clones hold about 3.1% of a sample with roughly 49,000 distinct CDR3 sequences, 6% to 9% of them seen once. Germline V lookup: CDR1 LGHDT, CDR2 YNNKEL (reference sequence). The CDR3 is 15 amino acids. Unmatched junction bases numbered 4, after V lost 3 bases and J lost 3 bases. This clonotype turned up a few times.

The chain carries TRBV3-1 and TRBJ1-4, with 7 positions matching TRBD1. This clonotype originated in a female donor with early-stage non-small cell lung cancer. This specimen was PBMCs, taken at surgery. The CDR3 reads CASSQTQGANEKLFF. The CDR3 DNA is TGTGCCAGCAGCCAGACCCAGGGGGCTAATGAAAAACTGTTTTTT. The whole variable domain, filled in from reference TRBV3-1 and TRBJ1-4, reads DTAVSQTPKYLVTQMGNDKSIKCEQNLGHDTMYWYKQDSKKFLKIMFSYNNKELIINETVPNRFSPKSPDKAHLNLHINSLELGDSAVYFCASSQTQGANEKLFFGSGTQLSVL.